A selection of T cell receptor beta chains follows, all from one sample in a study of blood T cell repertoires in COVID-19. Sequencing was performed with immunoSEQ multiplex PCR; in TCRdb, only in-frame clones are kept and a portion is missing. The data contain about 170,000 clones, around 82% of them singletons. The sample consisted of peripheral blood. Receptors originate from a woman aged 40 to 50 with COVID-19, enrolled during active disease. The CDR3 runs from the conserved cysteine through the conserved F or W. D genes are given only for firm matches. For some rows the clone size is stated as once, few or many, or as a class when expanded; others skip it.

TRBV11-2	.	TRBJ1-2	many	TGTGCCAGCAGCTTAGTTTCAGCTAACTATGGCTACACCTTC	CASSLVSANYGYTF
TRBV2	TRBD2	TRBJ2-1	.	TGTGCCAGCAGTGTATTGACTAGCGGGTACAATGAGCAGTTCTTC	CASSVLTSGYNEQFF
TRBV7-9	.	TRBJ1-3	.	TGTGCCAGCAGCTTATTAAGAAACACCATATATTTT	CASSLLRNTIYF
TRBV4-2	.	TRBJ2-1	.	TGTGCCAGCAGCCCAGCCCCAGAGGATAGCCGAAAGTTCTTC	CASSPAPEDSRKFF
TRBV5-4	.	TRBJ2-7	.	TGTGCCAGCAGCTTGTTTAGCGAAGCCTTCAAATACGAGCAGTACTTC	CASSLFSEAFKYEQYF
TRBV20-1	.	TRBJ1-2	.	TGCAGTGCTAGTGTCGTACAGGGAAATGGCTACACCTTC	CSASVVQGNGYTF
TRBV2	.	TRBJ2-5	many	TGTGCCAGCAGCCTAAAGCGGTACCAAGAGACCCAGTACTTC	CASSLKRYQETQYF
TRBV18	.	TRBJ2-5	.	TGTGCCAGCTCACCGGGAGGAGGTGAGACCCAGTACTTC	CASSPGGGETQYF
TRBV2	TRBD1	TRBJ1-1	.	TGTGCCAGCAGTGTAACAGGGGGCACTGAAGCTTTCTTT	CASSVTGGTEAFF
TRBV30	TRBD2	TRBJ2-1	.	TGTGCCTGGGGGGGACTAGCGGCATACAATGAGCAGTTCTTC	CAWGGLAAYNEQFF
TRBV28	TRBD1	TRBJ1-6	.	TGTGCCAGCCAGGGGGCAAAGTATTCACCCCTCCACTTT	CASQGAKYSPLHF
TRBV28	.	TRBJ2-7	.	TGTGCCAGCAGCCTAGGGGGCTCCTACGAGCAGTACTTC	CASSLGGSYEQYF
TRBV6-5	TRBD2	TRBJ2-4	.	TGTGCCAGCAGTTACTCTAGCGGGAGGTCCAAAAACATTCAGTACTTC	CASSYSSGRSKNIQYF
TRBV29-1	TRBD2	TRBJ2-3	.	TGCAGCGTAGCCGGGACTAGCGGGAGGGGGACAGATACGCAGTATTTT	CSVAGTSGRGTDTQYF
TRBV29-1	TRBD1	TRBJ2-7	.	TGCAGCGTTGGGGACAGCTCCTACGAGCAGTACTTC	CSVGDSSYEQYF
TRBV3-1/TRBV3-2	TRBD1	TRBJ2-7	few	TGTGCCAGCAGGTCCGGGACAGGGGTAGGCGAGCAGTACTTC	CASRSGTGVGEQYF
TRBV27	TRBD2	TRBJ2-6	.	TGTGCCAGCGCGATGAGCGGGGCTGTTGGGGCCAACGTCCTGACTTTC	CASAMSGAVGANVLTF
TRBV6-5	.	TRBJ1-4	.	TGTGCCAGCGCGGCCGGGACATTCGGTGAAAAACTGTTTTTT	CASAAGTFGEKLFF
TRBV3-1/TRBV3-2	.	TRBJ1-2	.	TGTGCCAGCAGTCATTTCGGACAGAACTATGGCTACACCTTC	CASSHFGQNYGYTF
TRBV12-3/TRBV12-4	.	TRBJ1-4	.	TGTGCCAGCCGCCGGGAGAGGAGTGAAAAACTGTTTTTT	CASRRERSEKLFF
TRBV7-2	.	TRBJ1-3	.	TGTGCCAGCAGCACCTACGGAAACACCATATATTTT	CASSTYGNTIYF
TRBV28	.	TRBJ2-1	.	TGTGCCAGCAGTTTACGCGGTGTCCGGGACATTGAGCAGTTCTTC	CASSLRGVRDIEQFF
TRBV7-2	.	TRBJ2-1	.	TGTGCCAGCAGCTTAGTACAACAATCTGAGCAGTTCTTC	CASSLVQQSEQFF
TRBV6-1	.	TRBJ1-3	.	TGTGCCAGCAGTGATGGGCCAGGGGAGAGAAACACCATATATTTT	CASSDGPGERNTIYF
TRBV6-5	.	TRBJ2-5	.	TGTGCCAGCAGTTACTCGTTGAGTAGCGGCCAAGAGACCCAGTACTTC	CASSYSLSSGQETQYF
TRBV7-3	.	TRBJ1-3	once	TGTGCCAGCAGCCCCGAAGGGAGTTCTGGAAACACCATATATTTT	CASSPEGSSGNTIYF